This section outlines one T cell receptor (beta chain) sequence together with its context. There are a few counts of this clone. Its antigen target is currently unknown. The record has no base qualities; no much larger clone is one base away. TCRbeta CDR3 regions were amplified from genomic DNA by means of the immunoSEQ Assay, a bias-controlled multiplex PCR. Processing in the source paper ran as follows. Within the assay, amplification of reference gene primers was used to estimate how many nucleated cells each sample contained. To quantify the absolute abundance of each unique TCRbeta CDR3 rearrangement, sequence reads were collapsed and filtered. Productive Simpson clonality was computed per sample as the square root of Simpson's diversity index over productive rearrangements. Here the immuneACCESS table is served through TCRdb, limited to in-frame sequences with V and J called. Missing clones are a known gap in these copies; in checked studies unresolved V genes cover under half, and the rest lacks a known reason. That table furnishes V, J and clone size, whereas the DNA furnished D and trimming. Counted in this sample were 100,000 or so clones; approximately 80% of them appeared once. The biggest ten clones account for 15% of the sample.

V is cut back by 3 bases and J by 10 bases, with 15 bases in the junction unmatched. CDR1 and CDR2 are read off the germline V gene (reference sequence) as DFQATT and SNEGSKA. Including the terminal cysteine and phenylalanine, the CDR3 comprises 15 residues. Only the CDR3 part of the read is kept: 45 bases, read in frame from the first base. The data originate from a study of blood T cell repertoires in COVID-19 (dated by TCRdb to 2018 to 2021). For context, the study as a whole: The collaborator samples originated in the United States, Italy and Spain and spanned the acute and convalescent phases of COVID-19. The prospective study material was composed of cDNA or gDNA derived from T cells, B-cell-depleted T cells, or PBMCs. Deeply sampled blood TCRbeta repertoires from subjects exposed to, actively infected with, or recovered from COVID-19 were included in the dataset. The repertoires were released in a freely available public database intended as a resource for research on the immune response to SARS-CoV-2. The samples were drawn from two sources: the first 160 participants of the ongoing ImmuneRACE study, and 1,200 or so subjects contributed by 6 global collaborators. Sample metadata almost always included a de-identified subject ID, COVID-19 status, age in years and sex. HLA class I and class II types, where available, came from metadata supplied by the sample provider rather than from assay-based typing.

Points the paper makes about the study in general: Clinical and demographic metadata were provided uncurated, with the amount varying by source and participant.

The collaborating institutions used their own protocols to collect whole blood in K2EDTA tubes. Collaborator samples were shipped for TCRbeta analysis as frozen whole blood, isolated PBMCs, or DNA extracted from either sample type. This TCR was recovered from a woman over 75 with acute or convalescent COVID-19. The sequencing input was peripheral blood. The sequence links TRBV20-1 to TRBJ1-1, with 9 bases aligning to TRBD1. The CDR3 region: CSASDSGTGPRRAFF. The DNA sequence is TGCAGTGCTAGTGATAGCGGGACAGGGCCCAGAAGAGCTTTCTTT.